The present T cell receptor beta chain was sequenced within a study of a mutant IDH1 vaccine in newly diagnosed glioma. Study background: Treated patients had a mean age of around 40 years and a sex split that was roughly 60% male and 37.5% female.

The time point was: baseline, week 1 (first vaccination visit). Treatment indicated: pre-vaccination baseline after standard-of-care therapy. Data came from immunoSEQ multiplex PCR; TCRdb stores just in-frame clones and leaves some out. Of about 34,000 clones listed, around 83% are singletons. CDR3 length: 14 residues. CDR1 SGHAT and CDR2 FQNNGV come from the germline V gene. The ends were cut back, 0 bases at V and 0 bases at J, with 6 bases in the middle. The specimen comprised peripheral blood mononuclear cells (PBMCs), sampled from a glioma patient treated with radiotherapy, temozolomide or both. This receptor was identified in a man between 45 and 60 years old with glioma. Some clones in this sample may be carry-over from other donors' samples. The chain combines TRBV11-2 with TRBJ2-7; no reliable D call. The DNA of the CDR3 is TGTGCCAGCAGCTTAGAACCCAGCTCCTACGAGCAGTACTTC. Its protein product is CASSLEPSSYEQYF.